Shown below are 32 T cell receptor beta chains from a single sample sequenced in a study of cytomegalovirus exposure and HLA in healthy donors listed by TCRdb under 2017. The library was produced with the immunoSEQ multiplex PCR assay. The multiplex PCR relied on a mix of 60 forward primers for TCR Vbeta segments and 13 reverse primers for TCR Jbeta segments. The clones in this table, taken by TCRdb from immuneACCESS, are in-frame only. Not every clone is retained; where verified, under half of the shortfall comes from an unresolved V gene, and the cause of the rest is unknown. The sample records more than 95,000 clones, around a tenth of which are singletons. Jointly, the top ten make up 3% to 3.5% of the sample. The material sequenced was PBMCs. These receptors were taken from a young man in good health and CMV-seronegative.

This clone turned up a few times. The J gene is TRBJ2-6, the V gene TRBV9; D unclear. Per germline, CDR1 SGDLS and CDR2 YYNGEE. The ends were cut back, 6 bases at V and 2 bases at J, with 9 bases in the middle. The CDR3 totals 14 residues. The CDR3 spells CASTQDPGANVLTF. The CDR3 bases are TGTGCCAGCACCCAGGATCCTGGGGCCAACGTCCTGACTTTC.

This sequence joins TRBV12-5 and TRBJ2-5; 10 bases map to TRBD1. The CDR3 runs 15 residues. Germline loops: CDR1 LGHNT, CDR2 FRNRAP. J gave up 0 bases and V 5 bases, and 3 bases lay outside the gene matches. CDR3 in amino acids: CASGMGQGNQETQYF. The CDR3 DNA reads TGTGCTAGTGGTATGGGACAGGGGAACCAAGAGACCCAGTACTTC. Drawing the rest from reference TRBV12-5 and TRBJ2-5, the complete variable domain is DARVTQTPRHKVTEMGQEVTMRCQPILGHNTVFWYRQTMMQGLELLAYFRNRAPLDDSGMPKDRFSAEMPDATLATLKIQPSEPRDSAVYFCASGMGQGNQETQYFGPGTRLLVL.

There are a few counts of this clone. CDR3 nucleotide sequence: TGTGCCAGCAGCCGCGGAGGAGCTAATGAAAAACTGTTTTTT. Translation gives CASSRGGANEKLFF. The rearrangement joins TRBV5-8 to TRBJ1-4; D gene unclear. The V gene lost 4 bases and the J gene lost 3 bases, with 10 bases spanning the gap. CDR3 length: 14 residues. Germline V gene data show CDR1 as SGHTS and CDR2 as YDEGEE.

This chain joins TRBV7-9 and TRBJ2-5; 8 nucleotides agree with TRBD1. The germline CDR1 and CDR2 sequences are SEHNR and FQNEAQ (reference sequence). V gave up 5 bases and J gave up 3 bases; unmatched junction bases: 2. CDR3 size: 13 residues. The CDR3 bases are TGTGCCAGCAGCCCGACAGGGGAAGAGACCCAGTACTTC. It is translated as CASSPTGEETQYF.

This clone was seen only a few times. The J gene is TRBJ2-2, the V gene TRBV6-1, with D maybe TRBD1 (6 bases). With 7 bases removed from V and 3 bases from J, the gap between germline ends came to 12 bases. The CDR3 is made up of 14 amino acids. Germline V CDR1 and CDR2: MNHNS, SASEGT. CDR3 region: CASTVRGDTGELFF. DNA of the CDR3: TGTGCCAGCACCGTCAGGGGTGACACCGGGGAGCTGTTTTTT.

The V gene is TRBV5-1, the J gene TRBJ1-2; 11 nucleotides align to TRBD1. The germline CDR1 and CDR2 sequences are SGHRS and YFSETQ. Trimming removed 0 bases from V and 8 bases from J; junction bases left unmatched: 6. The CDR3 covers 15 residues. Here the CDR3 DNA reads TGCGCCAGCAGCTTGGATGGACAGGGGGCGCGGGGCTACACCTTC. Protein product: CASSLDGQGARGYTF.

This clone came up a few times. V usage is TRBV19 and J usage is TRBJ1-1; the D is unclear. The CDR3 consists of 12 residues. Germline V lookup: CDR1 LNHDA, CDR2 SQIVND (reference sequence). V was shortened by 6 bases and J by 4 bases, with 9 bases between the two germline ends. The CDR3 reads CASRYTGTEAFF. CDR3 in DNA: TGTGCCAGTAGGTACACGGGCACTGAAGCTTTCTTT.

This chain links TRBV7-3 with TRBJ2-7; 9 bases match TRBD2. This CDR3 spans 13 amino acids. J lost 2 bases, V lost 8 bases, and 4 bases had no gene match. CDR1 SGHTA and CDR2 FQGTGA come from the germline V gene. For the CDR3, the DNA is TGTGCCAGCGCGGGAGGGCCGACCTACGAGCAGTACTTC. It codes for CASAGGPTYEQYF.

This chain joins TRBV11-3 and TRBJ2-1, with D perhaps TRBD1 (6 bases). CDR3 length: 15 residues. The germline V gene has CDR1 SGHNT and CDR2 YENEEA. V lost 1 base and J lost 7, with 14 bases in between. The CDR3 protein is CASSLGQVFRNEQFF. In DNA form, the CDR3 reads TGTGCCAGCAGCTTAGGACAGGTTTTTAGGAATGAGCAGTTCTTC.

The chain joins TRBV9 to TRBJ2-7; TRBD1 matches at 8 bases. Trimming removed 0 bases from V and 3 bases from J; junction bases left unmatched: 5. CDR1 is SGDLS and CDR2 is YYNGEE in the germline V gene. CDR3 length: 15 residues. CDR3 in DNA: TGTGCCAGCAGCGTAGCCCAGGGGGCCTTCTACGAGCAGTACTTC. It yields the protein CASSVAQGAFYEQYF.

This clone was counted only a few times. This chain connects TRBV9 to TRBJ1-6; D uncertain. This CDR3 region has 16 residues. Germline V gene sequence: CDR1 SGDLS, CDR2 YYNGEE. Trimming removed 3 bases from V and 4 bases from J, with 14 bases in between. The CDR3 is CASSAETPLYNSPLHF. In DNA form, the CDR3 reads TGTGCCAGCAGCGCGGAGACTCCTCTTTATAATTCACCCCTCCACTTT.

V gene TRBV5-1 combines with J gene TRBJ2-5, with D possibly matching TRBD1 (6 bases). This CDR3 spans 13 amino acids. The V gene lost 2 bases and the J gene lost 3 bases, with 8 bases spanning the gap. Germline CDR1 and CDR2: SGHRS and YFSETQ. The CDR3 sequence is CASSLWTEETQYF. The CDR3 DNA follows: TGCGCCAGCAGCTTATGGACAGAAGAGACCCAGTACTTC.

The sample holds a few counts of this clone. V is TRBV5-4 and J is TRBJ2-1; TRBD2 aligns across 7 bases. This CDR3 is built from 14 residues. Trimming removed 4 bases from V and 6 bases from J; junction bases left unmatched: 7. Germline V gives CDR1 SGHNT, CDR2 YYREEE (reference sequence). CDR3 sequence reads: CASSRGGATNEQFF. CDR3 nucleotide sequence: TGTGCCAGCAGCAGGGGAGGGGCGACCAATGAGCAGTTCTTC. Complete variable domain (other parts from reference TRBV5-4 and TRBJ2-1): ETGVTQSPTHLIKTRGQQVTLRCSSQSGHNTVSWYQQALGQGPQFIFQYYREEENGRGNFPPRFSGLQFPNYSSELNVNALELDDSALYLCASSRGGATNEQFFGPGTRLTVL.

This clone was detected only a few times. J is TRBJ1-1 and V is TRBV11-2; D ambiguous. This CDR3 spans 14 amino acids. Trimming left V 3 bases short and J 5 bases short, with 13 bases between. Germline V lookup: CDR1 SGHAT, CDR2 FQNNGV. In nucleotides, the CDR3 is TGTGCCAGCAGCTTTGGACTACCGTGGACTGAAGCTTTCTTT. Its translation: CASSFGLPWTEAFF.

Only a few counts were recorded for this clone. The V call is TRBV5-1, the J call TRBJ2-2; 9 bases fit TRBD2. The J segment lost 3 bases and the V segment lost 0 bases, leaving 0 bases of the junction unmatched. Per the germline V gene, CDR1 is SGHRS and CDR2 is YFSETQ. The CDR3 loop spans 15 amino acids. CDR3 DNA: TGCGCCAGCAGCTTGGGACTAGCGGACACCGGGGAGCTGTTTTTT. Protein sequence: CASSLGLADTGELFF.

The chain employs TRBV30 and TRBJ1-2; 7 bases fit TRBD1. The CDR3 is 13 residues long. The germline gives CDR1 GTSNPN, CDR2 SVGIG (reference sequence). Losses at the gene ends were 3 bases for V and 7 bases for J; bases not matched to a gene: 8. In DNA form, the CDR3 reads TGTGCCTGGAGCCCAGTGACAGGGTCTGGCTACACCTTC. Encoded protein: CAWSPVTGSGYTF. Full variable domain (missing parts from reference TRBV30 and TRBJ1-2): SQTIHQWPATLVQPVGSPLSLECTVEGTSNPNLYWYRQAAGRGLQLLFYSVGIGQISSEVPQNLSASRPQDRQFILSSKKLLLSDSGFYLCAWSPVTGSGYTFGSGTRLTVV.

This clone came up a few times. The rearrangement links TRBV7-3 to TRBJ2-2; 10 bases map to TRBD2. With 1 base clipped from V and 5 bases from J, the junction kept 1 base outside the gene matches. The germline CDR1 and CDR2 sequences are SGHTA and FQGTGA. The CDR3 is 15 amino acids. This CDR3 is CASSLMTSGTGELFF. The CDR3 region has the DNA TGTGCCAGCAGCTTAATGACTAGCGGGACCGGGGAGCTGTTTTTT. Full variable domain (outside the CDR3, taken from reference TRBV7-3 and TRBJ2-2): GAGVSQTPSNKVTEKGKYVELRCDPISGHTALYWYRQSLGQGPEFLIYFQGTGAADDSGLPNDRFFAVRPEGSVSTLKIQRTERGDSAVYLCASSLMTSGTGELFFGEGSRLTVL.

In nucleotides, the CDR3 is TGTGCCAGCAGCTTGACAGGGGGAACTGAAGCTTTCTTT. Protein sequence: CASSLTGGTEAFF. The chain joins TRBV11-2 to TRBJ1-1, with TRBD1 identical over 9 bases. The CDR3 is 13 residues long. Germline V gene lookup returns CDR1 SGHAT and CDR2 FQNNGV. The trim removed 3 bases at V and 5 bases at J, leaving 1 base unmatched. Full variable domain (outside the CDR3, taken from reference TRBV11-2 and TRBJ1-1): EAGVAQSPRYKIIEKRQSVAFWCNPISGHATLYWYQQILGQGPKLLIQFQNNGVVDDSQLPKDRFSAERLKGVDSTLKIQPAKLEDSAVYLCASSLTGGTEAFFGQGTRLTVV.

The chain recombines TRBV7-9 with TRBJ2-7, with 7 bases identical to TRBD1. In germline, CDR1 is SEHNR, CDR2 FQNEAQ (reference sequence). The CDR3 is 15 amino acids. Trimming cost V 3 bases and J 4 bases; bases outside gene matches: 9. The CDR3 here is CASSFRDSSPYEQYF. The CDR3, as DNA: TGTGCCAGCAGCTTCCGGGACAGCTCCCCGTACGAGCAGTACTTC.

The V gene is TRBV6-6, the J gene TRBJ2-7; D is unresolved. The CDR3 has 13 amino acids. V lost 7 bases and J 6 bases, leaving 16 bases between the germline ends. CDR1 and CDR2 (germline): MNHNY, SVGAGI (reference sequence). Here the CDR3 DNA reads TGTGCCAGCACGATTGCACCTGGCTCCGAGCAGTACTTC. Its protein product is CASTIAPGSEQYF.

V usage is TRBV4-2 and J usage is TRBJ2-1; the D gene is possibly TRBD2 (6 bases). V lost 2 bases and J lost 7, with 18 bases in between. Germline loops: CDR1 LGHNA, CDR2 YNFKEQ. The CDR3 is 16 residues long. CDR3 in DNA: TGTGCCAGCAGCCAACGGACTGGCGGGACGGGGAATGAGCAGTTCTTC. It codes for CASSQRTGGTGNEQFF.

This clone occurred a few times. The chain carries TRBV13 and TRBJ2-1; possibly TRBD1 for D (5 bases). Germline V lookup: CDR1 PRHDT, CDR2 FYEKMQ (reference sequence). The CDR3 runs to 15 residues. The germline V and J ends were trimmed by 5 bases and 5 bases, with 16 bases remaining between them. In DNA, the CDR3 is TGTGCCAGCAGCCGGATAAACACCAGGGACAATGAGCAGTTCTTC. Protein sequence: CASSRINTRDNEQFF.

This chain uses TRBV28 with TRBJ1-2, with D hard to call. V was pared by 5 bases and J by 2 bases, with 9 bases between. This CDR3 region has 13 residues. Germline V gene sequence: CDR1 MDHEN, CDR2 SYDVKM. In DNA, the CDR3 is TGTGCCAGCAGTGTTCAGGTGAACTATGGCTACACCTTC. This sequence encodes CASSVQVNYGYTF.

In this sample, this clone turned up a few times. The chain employs TRBV5-1 and TRBJ1-2; TRBD1 matches at 8 bases. Looked up from germline, CDR1 is SGHRS and CDR2 is YFSETQ. The ends lost 4 bases at V and 4 bases at J; junction bases unmatched: 3. The CDR3 sequence is 13 residues long. The CDR3 DNA is TGCGCCAGCAGCGAACAGGGGGGCTATGGCTACACCTTC. It codes for CASSEQGGYGYTF.

This clone was seen more than once but under ten times. The chain combines TRBV6-4 with TRBJ1-6, with 7 bases lining up with TRBD1. Trimming cost V 0 bases and J 8 bases; bases outside gene matches: 4. In germline, CDR1 is MRHNA, CDR2 SNTAGT. This CDR3 has 15 amino acids. CDR3 sequence (DNA): TGTGCCAGCAGTGACTCTAGGGGGCGGGATTCACCCCTCCACTTT. Its translation: CASSDSRGRDSPLHF.

The table lists this clone with a few counts. The chain carries TRBV25-1 and TRBJ2-5; 7 bases line up with TRBD2. Trimming took 2 bases from V and 6 from J; bases not matched to a gene: 9. The germline V gene encodes CDR1 MGHDK and CDR2 SYGVNS. CDR3 length: 15 amino acids. The CDR3 sequence: CASSERGGRLKTQYF. CDR3 nucleotides: TGTGCCAGCAGTGAACGGGGCGGGAGACTGAAGACCCAGTACTTC.

This clone showed up just once. The chain has TRBV9 and TRBJ2-3, with a tentative D call TRBD2 (6 bases). V was shortened by 4 bases and J by 0 bases, with 15 bases between the two germline ends. The length of the CDR3 is 16 residues. Germline V lookup: CDR1 SGDLS, CDR2 YYNGEE. This chain's CDR3 is CASSPQLAISTDTQYF. CDR3 coding DNA: TGTGCCAGCAGCCCTCAACTAGCAATAAGCACAGATACGCAGTATTTT.

CDR3 nucleotide sequence: TGTGCCAGCAGCTCCCCGGGAGGACGTAATGAAAAACTGTTTTTT. Residues: CASSSPGGRNEKLFF. The V gene is TRBV28, the J gene TRBJ1-4; no clear D. The CDR3 spans 15 residues. Per germline, CDR1 MDHEN and CDR2 SYDVKM. The ends were cut back, 6 bases at V and 4 bases at J, with 15 bases in the middle.

The rearrangement uses TRBV7-2 and TRBJ2-3, with D perhaps matching TRBD2 (6 bases). V shed 2 bases and J shed 0 bases, with 9 bases lying between them. Per germline, CDR1 SGHTA and CDR2 FQGNSA. This CDR3 has 15 residues. The CDR3 here is CASSLFRGSTDTQYF. CDR3 DNA sequence: TGTGCCAGCAGCTTATTCCGGGGGAGCACAGATACGCAGTATTTT.

Only a few counts were recorded for this clone. The chain carries TRBV7-9 and TRBJ2-5; D possibly corresponds to TRBD2 (6 bases). Germline-derived CDR1 and CDR2 are SEHNR and FQNEAQ (reference sequence). CDR3 length: 16 amino acids. Trimming pared 3 bases from V and 5 bases from J, leaving 19 bases between. CDR3 DNA sequence: TGTGCCAGCAGCTTCCAGGGAAGGACTATTATCGAGACCCAGTACTTC. It is translated as CASSFQGRTIIETQYF.

The chain is built from TRBV2 and TRBJ2-5; TRBD2 matches 8 bases. CDR1 SNHLY and CDR2 FYNNEI come from the germline V gene. J lost 0 bases, V lost 7 bases, and 7 bases had no gene match. The CDR3 length is 15 residues. CDR3 sequence (DNA): TGTGCCAGCACGCACGGGGGGGAGTACCAAGAGACCCAGTACTTC. Protein sequence: CASTHGGEYQETQYF.

This clone was picked up a small number of times. V usage is TRBV2 and J usage is TRBJ1-5; D gene ambiguous. CDR3 length: 13 amino acids. The V end lost 7 bases, the J end lost 3 bases, and 10 bases lay between the germline ends. In germline, CDR1 is SNHLY, CDR2 FYNNEI. The CDR3 nucleotides read TGTGCCAGCACTTCCGGTTTCAATCAGCCCCAGCATTTT. Translation gives CASTSGFNQPQHF.